The 8 T cell receptor beta chains listed next were all sequenced from one sample in a study of metastatic and nonmetastatic thyroid tumors. Via MiXCR, TCRdb re-called the PCR reads. The sample records about 5,600 clones, 30% to 35% being singletons. Each patient came to thyroid surgery without any prior treatment (of any kind). The sequencing input was adjacent normal tissue. These receptor sequences come from a female donor with papillary thyroid cancer or a benign thyroid nodule (not recorded which). Some clones in this sample may be carry-over from other donors' samples.

By its share, this clone is medium-sized. V usage is TRBV4-1 and J usage is TRBJ1-1, with D perhaps TRBD1 (5 bases). Germline V gene lookup returns CDR1 MGHRA and CDR2 YSYEKL. This CDR3 is 13 amino acids long. V was shortened by 4 bases and J by 7 bases, with 13 bases between the two germline ends. The CDR3 DNA is TGCGCCAGCAGCCCGGGACTCTTTATTGAAGCTTTCTTT. Protein sequence: CASSPGLFIEAFF.

This clone was found a few times. The V gene is TRBV2, the J gene TRBJ1-1, with D maybe TRBD1 (6 bases). The CDR3 is 14 residues long. Trimming took 7 bases from V and 6 from J, leaving 18 bases between them. Germline values: CDR1 SNHLY, CDR2 FYNNEI. The CDR3 spells CASNGGRPSAEAFF. The CDR3 coding sequence is TGTGCCAGCAACGGGGGGCGGCCTTCGGCTGAAGCTTTCTTT.

This clone turned up a few times. The V call is TRBV20-1, the J call TRBJ2-3; the match to TRBD2 covers 10 bases. Germline trimming cut 5 bases from V and 6 bases from J; bases unmatched to any gene: 8. Germline V lookup: CDR1 DFQATT, CDR2 SNEGSKA (reference sequence). The CDR3 has 14 residues. CDR3 residues: CSASSGGSGDTQYF. In DNA form, the CDR3 reads TGCAGTGCTTCTAGCGGGGGTAGTGGGGATACGCAGTATTTT.

The sample holds a few counts of this clone. The rearrangement joins TRBV9 to TRBJ2-2; D not resolved. The CDR3 length is 12 residues. The ends were cut back, 7 bases at V and 8 bases at J, with 12 bases in the middle. Germline lookup yields CDR1 SGDLS and CDR2 YYNGEE. In nucleotides, the CDR3 is TGTGCCAGCGGCAAGCCGCGGGGGGAGCTGTTTTTT. This encodes CASGKPRGELFF.

V and J are TRBV18 and TRBJ2-7, with 7 bases lining up with TRBD2. After removal of 3 bases from V and 4 bases from J, the junction contained 6 bases not matched to a gene. CDR3 size: 14 residues. Germline lookup yields CDR1 KGHSH and CDR2 LQKENI. CDR3 nucleotide sequence: TGTGCCAGCTCACCTTCCAGCGGGGCTTACGAGCAGTACTTC. Translating it yields CASSPSSGAYEQYF.

This clone is labeled as medium-sized. CDR3 DNA sequence: TGTGCCAGCTCCCATGGGACGTCTGGGCCCCAGCATTTT. Translation gives CASSHGTSGPQHF. V gene TRBV19 combines with J gene TRBJ1-5, with D possibly TRBD1 on 5 matching bases. The CDR3 extends over 13 amino acids. Germline values: CDR1 LNHDA, CDR2 SQIVND (reference sequence). The germline V and J ends were trimmed by 9 bases and 9 bases, with 18 bases remaining between them.

This sequence joins TRBV5-4 and TRBJ2-1; TRBD1 matches at 9 bases. Germline CDR1 is SGHNT and CDR2 is YYREEE (reference sequence). The CDR3 length is 16 residues. J lost 12 bases, V lost 0 bases, and 13 bases had no gene match. The DNA of the CDR3 is TGTGCCAGCAGCTTGGTACCGGGACAGGGTAGACTGACGCAGTTCTTC. Residues: CASSLVPGQGRLTQFF.

This clone was found a few times. J is TRBJ2-2 and V is TRBV19; weak D call: TRBD1 (5 bases). Trimming removed 3 bases at V and 7 bases at J, with 9 bases between. The CDR3 length is 13 residues. CDR1 LNHDA and CDR2 SQIVND come from the germline V gene (reference sequence). The CDR3 nucleotides are TGTGCCAGTAGTATGCAGGGCAACGGGGAGCTGTTTTTT. It encodes CASSMQGNGELFF.